The 6 T cell receptor beta chains below were found in one sample sequenced in a study of metastatic and nonmetastatic thyroid tumors. Not a single patient had been given any form of treatment at any point before undergoing thyroid surgery. MiXCR was used by TCRdb to re-call the PCR reads. The repertoire holds roughly 14,000 clones, approximately 23% seen once, with roughly 12% in the top ten. The sequencing sample was made of tumor tissue. All receptors derive from a female donor with papillary thyroid cancer or a benign thyroid nodule (not recorded which). Some clones in this sample may be carry-over from other donors' samples.

This clone occurred a few times. The J gene is TRBJ2-7, the V gene TRBV2; 7 bases fit TRBD2. The CDR3 length is 14 residues. Germline V CDR1 and CDR2: SNHLY, FYNNEI. J was trimmed by 7 bases and V by 7 bases; bases with no gene match: 13. In DNA, the CDR3 is TGTGCCAGCACTCCTATGAGCGGGACGGGGGAGCAGTACTTC. Residues: CASTPMSGTGEQYF.

A few counts support this clone. CDR3 sequence: CASSYYLLDTQYF. CDR3 sequence (DNA): TGTGCCAGCAGTTACTACCTGTTAGATACGCAGTATTTT. V usage is TRBV6-2 or TRBV6-3 and J usage is TRBJ2-3; the D is unclear. Germline V gene lookup returns CDR1 MNHEY and CDR2 SVGEGT. V was cut by 1 base and J by 5 bases, with 7 bases left in between. This CDR3 has 13 amino acids.

This clone was counted at least ten times. This chain links TRBV15 with TRBJ2-3; the D gene is possibly TRBD1 (6 bases). CDR1 is LNHNV, CDR2 YYDKDF, per germline (reference sequence). The CDR3 is 15 amino acids. The V gene lost 3 bases and the J gene lost 4 bases, with 14 bases spanning the gap. CDR3 region: CATSSRGRGADTQYF. CDR3 in DNA: TGTGCCACCAGCAGTCGGGGCAGGGGAGCAGATACGCAGTATTTT. The full variable domain, in which reference TRBV15 and TRBJ2-3 provide the parts outside the CDR3, is DAMVIQNPRYQVTQFGKPVTLSCSQTLNHNVMYWYQQKSSQAPKLLFHYYDKDFNNEADTPDNFQSRRPNTSFCFLDIRSPGLGDTAMYLCATSSRGRGADTQYFGPGTRLTVL.

This clone occurred many times. The rearrangement links TRBV5-1 to TRBJ2-1; 11 bases are shared with TRBD2. CDR3 size: 16 residues. With V trimmed by 0 bases and J by 9 bases, 8 bases remained unmatched. Germline V gene lookup returns CDR1 SGHRS and CDR2 YFSETQ. In DNA, the CDR3 is TGCGCCAGCAGCTTGGTAGCGGGAGGGCCGCAGGGTGAGCAGTTCTTC. This gives the protein CASSLVAGGPQGEQFF.

The V gene is TRBV20-1, the J gene TRBJ1-5; D remains unclear. Germline CDR1 is DFQATT and CDR2 is SNEGSKA (reference sequence). V dropped 4 bases and J dropped 2 bases, with 15 bases sitting between them. The CDR3 loop spans 15 amino acids. The CDR3, as DNA: TGCAGTGCTATCGGACGGAATCATGGCAATCAGCCCCAGCATTTT. Its translation: CSAIGRNHGNQPQHF.

This chain uses TRBV5-5 with TRBJ2-7; D possibly corresponds to TRBD2 (5 bases). The CDR3 length is 15 residues. Germline-derived CDR1 and CDR2 are SGHKS and YYEKEE (reference sequence). Trimming took off 0 bases at V and 4 bases at J, with 14 bases between the two ends. CDR3 in DNA: TGTGCCAGCAGCTTGGCCCGGGGATCTAATTACGAGCAGTACTTC. Residues: CASSLARGSNYEQYF.